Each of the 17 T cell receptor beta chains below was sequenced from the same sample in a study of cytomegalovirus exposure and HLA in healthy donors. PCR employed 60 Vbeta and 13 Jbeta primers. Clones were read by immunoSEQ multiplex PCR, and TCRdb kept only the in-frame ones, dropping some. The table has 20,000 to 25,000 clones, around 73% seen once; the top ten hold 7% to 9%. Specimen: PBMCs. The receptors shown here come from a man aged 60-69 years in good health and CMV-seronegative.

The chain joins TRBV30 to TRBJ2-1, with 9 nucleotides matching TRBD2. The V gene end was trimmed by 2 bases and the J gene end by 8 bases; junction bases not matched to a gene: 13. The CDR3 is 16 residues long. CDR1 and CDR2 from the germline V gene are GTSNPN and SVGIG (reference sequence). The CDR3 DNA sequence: TGTGCCTGGAGTTCCCTATTAGCGGGAGCAAACTATGAGCAGTTCTTC. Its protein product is CAWSSLLAGANYEQFF.

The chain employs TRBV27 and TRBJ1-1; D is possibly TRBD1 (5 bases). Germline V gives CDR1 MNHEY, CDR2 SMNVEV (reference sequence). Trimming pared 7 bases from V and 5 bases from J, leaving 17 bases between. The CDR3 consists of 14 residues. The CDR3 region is CASTPNGGGTEAFF. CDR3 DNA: TGTGCCAGCACCCCAAACGGGGGGGGAACTGAAGCTTTCTTT.

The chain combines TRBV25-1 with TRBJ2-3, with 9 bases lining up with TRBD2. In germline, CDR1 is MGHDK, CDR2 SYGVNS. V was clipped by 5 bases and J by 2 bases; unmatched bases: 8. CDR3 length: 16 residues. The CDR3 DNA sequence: TGTGCCAGCAGTCCTGGATCTAGCGGGAACACAGATACGCAGTATTTT. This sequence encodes CASSPGSSGNTDTQYF. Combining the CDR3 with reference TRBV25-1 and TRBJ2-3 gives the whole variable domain EADIYQTPRYLVIGTGKKITLECSQTMGHDKMYWYQQDPGMELHLIHYSYGVNSTEKGDLSSESTVSRIRTEHFPLTLESARPSHTSQYLCASSPGSSGNTDTQYFGPGTRLTVL.

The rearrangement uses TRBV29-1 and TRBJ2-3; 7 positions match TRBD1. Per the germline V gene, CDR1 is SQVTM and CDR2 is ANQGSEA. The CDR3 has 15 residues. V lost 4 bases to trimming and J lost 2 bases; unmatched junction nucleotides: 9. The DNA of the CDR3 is TGCAGCGTTGGTCCCACAGGGGTATCCACAGATACGCAGTATTTT. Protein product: CSVGPTGVSTDTQYF.

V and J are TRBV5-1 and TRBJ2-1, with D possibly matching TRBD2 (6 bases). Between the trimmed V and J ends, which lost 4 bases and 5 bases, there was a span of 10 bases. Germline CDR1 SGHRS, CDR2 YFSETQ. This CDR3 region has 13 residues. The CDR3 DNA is TGCGCCAGCAGCGCGGCGGGGAACAATGAGCAGTTCTTC. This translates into CASSAAGNNEQFF. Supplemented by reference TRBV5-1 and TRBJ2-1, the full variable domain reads KAGVTQTPRYLIKTRGQQVTLSCSPISGHRSVSWYQQTPGQGLQFLFEYFSETQRNKGNFPGRFSGRQFSNSRSEMNVSTLELGDSALYLCASSAAGNNEQFFGPGTRLTVL.

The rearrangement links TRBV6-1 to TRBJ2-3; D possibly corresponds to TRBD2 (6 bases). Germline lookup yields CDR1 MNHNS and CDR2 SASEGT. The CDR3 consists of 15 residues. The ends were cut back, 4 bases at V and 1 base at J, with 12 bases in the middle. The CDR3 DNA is TGTGCCAGCAGTGCTACCCCGGGGGGCACAGATACGCAGTATTTT. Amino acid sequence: CASSATPGGTDTQYF.

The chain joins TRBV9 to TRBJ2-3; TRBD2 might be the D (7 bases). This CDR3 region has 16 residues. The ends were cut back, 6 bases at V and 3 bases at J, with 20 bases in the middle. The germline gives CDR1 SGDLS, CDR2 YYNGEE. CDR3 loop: CASTTGRGGRTDTQYF. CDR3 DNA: TGTGCCAGCACCACTGGGAGGGGGGGCAGAACAGATACGCAGTATTTT. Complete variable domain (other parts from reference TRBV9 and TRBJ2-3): DSGVTQTPKHLITATGQRVTLRCSPRSGDLSVYWYQQSLDQGLQFLIQYYNGEERAKGNILERFSAQQFPDLHSELNLSSLELGDSALYFCASTTGRGGRTDTQYFGPGTRLTVL.

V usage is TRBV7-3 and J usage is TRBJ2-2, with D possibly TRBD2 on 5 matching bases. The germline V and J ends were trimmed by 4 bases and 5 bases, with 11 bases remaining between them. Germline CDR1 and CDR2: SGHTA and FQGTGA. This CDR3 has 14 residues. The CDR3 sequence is CASSSTSETGELFF. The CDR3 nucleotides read TGTGCCAGCAGCTCAACTAGTGAGACCGGGGAGCTGTTTTTT.

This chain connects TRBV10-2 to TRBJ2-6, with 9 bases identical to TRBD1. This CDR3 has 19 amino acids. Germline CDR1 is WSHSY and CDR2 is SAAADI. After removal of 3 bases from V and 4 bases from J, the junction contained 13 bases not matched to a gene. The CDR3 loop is CASSDAIIQGADGANVLTF. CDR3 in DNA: TGCGCCAGCAGTGACGCCATAATACAGGGGGCGGACGGGGCCAACGTCCTGACTTTC.

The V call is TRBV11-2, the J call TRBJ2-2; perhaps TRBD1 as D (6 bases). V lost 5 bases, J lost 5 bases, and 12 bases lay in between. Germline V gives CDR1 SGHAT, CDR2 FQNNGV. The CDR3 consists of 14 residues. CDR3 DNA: TGTGCCAGCAGCATCGGCAGGGGTACCGGGGAGCTGTTTTTT. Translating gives CASSIGRGTGELFF.

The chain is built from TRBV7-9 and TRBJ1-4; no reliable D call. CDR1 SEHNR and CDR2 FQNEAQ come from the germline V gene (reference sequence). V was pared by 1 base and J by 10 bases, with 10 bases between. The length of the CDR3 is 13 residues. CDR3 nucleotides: TGTGCCAGCAGCTTAGACAGCGGTGGAAAACTGTTTTTT. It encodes CASSLDSGGKLFF.

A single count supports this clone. The DNA of the CDR3 is TGTGCCAGCAGTCGCCCGGGACAGGGAACTATTGGCTACACCTTC. Translated: CASSRPGQGTIGYTF. The V call is TRBV6-5, the J call TRBJ1-2; TRBD1 aligns across 9 bases. The CDR3 length is 15 residues. Looked up from germline, CDR1 is MNHEY and CDR2 is SVGAGI. Unmatched junction bases numbered 11, after V lost 5 bases and J lost 7 bases.

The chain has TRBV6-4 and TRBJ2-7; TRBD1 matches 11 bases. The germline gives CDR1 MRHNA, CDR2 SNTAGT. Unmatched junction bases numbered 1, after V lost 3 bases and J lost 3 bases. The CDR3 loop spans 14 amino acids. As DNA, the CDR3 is TGTGCCAGCAGTGAAGGGACAGGGGGCTACGAGCAGTACTTC. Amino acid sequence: CASSEGTGGYEQYF.

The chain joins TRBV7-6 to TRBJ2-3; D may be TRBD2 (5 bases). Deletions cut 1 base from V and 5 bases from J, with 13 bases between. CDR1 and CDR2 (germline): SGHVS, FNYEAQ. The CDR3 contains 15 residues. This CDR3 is CASSLVGTRGDTQYF. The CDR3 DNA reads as TGTGCCAGCAGCTTAGTTGGCACCCGGGGAGATACGCAGTATTTT. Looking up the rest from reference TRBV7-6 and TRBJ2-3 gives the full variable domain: GAGVSQSPRYKVTKRGQDVALRCDPISGHVSLYWYRQALGQGPEFLTYFNYEAQQDKSGLPNDRFSAERPEGSISTLTIQRTEQRDSAMYRCASSLVGTRGDTQYFGPGTRLTVL.

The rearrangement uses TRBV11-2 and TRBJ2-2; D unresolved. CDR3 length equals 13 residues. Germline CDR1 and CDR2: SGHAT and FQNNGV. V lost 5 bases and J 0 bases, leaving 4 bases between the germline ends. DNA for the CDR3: TGTGCCAGCAGCACTACGAACACCGGGGAGCTGTTTTTT. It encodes CASSTTNTGELFF.

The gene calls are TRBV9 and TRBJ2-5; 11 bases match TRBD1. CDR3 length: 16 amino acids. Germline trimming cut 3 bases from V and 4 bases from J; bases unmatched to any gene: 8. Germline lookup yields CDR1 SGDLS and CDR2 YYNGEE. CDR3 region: CASSAEGQGARETQYF. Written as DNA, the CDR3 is TGTGCCAGCAGCGCAGAAGGACAGGGGGCACGAGAGACCCAGTACTTC.

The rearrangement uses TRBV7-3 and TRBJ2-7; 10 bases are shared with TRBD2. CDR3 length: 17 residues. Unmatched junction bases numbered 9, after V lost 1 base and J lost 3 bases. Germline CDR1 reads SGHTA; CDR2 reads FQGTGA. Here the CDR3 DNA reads TGTGCCAGCAGCTTAATGAGCGGGGGGGCCGGGAGCTACGAGCAGTACTTC. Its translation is CASSLMSGGAGSYEQYF.